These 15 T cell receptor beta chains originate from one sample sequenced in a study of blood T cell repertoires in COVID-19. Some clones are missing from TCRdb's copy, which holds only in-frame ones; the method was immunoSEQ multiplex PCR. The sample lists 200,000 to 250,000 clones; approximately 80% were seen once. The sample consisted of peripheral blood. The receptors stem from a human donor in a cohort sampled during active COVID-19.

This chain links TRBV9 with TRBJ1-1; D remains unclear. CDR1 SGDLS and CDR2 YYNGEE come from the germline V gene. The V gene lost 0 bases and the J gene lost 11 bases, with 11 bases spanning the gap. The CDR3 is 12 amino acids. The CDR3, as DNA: TGTGCCAGCAGCGTAGGGGCAGGAAGGGCTTTCTTT. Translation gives CASSVGAGRAFF.

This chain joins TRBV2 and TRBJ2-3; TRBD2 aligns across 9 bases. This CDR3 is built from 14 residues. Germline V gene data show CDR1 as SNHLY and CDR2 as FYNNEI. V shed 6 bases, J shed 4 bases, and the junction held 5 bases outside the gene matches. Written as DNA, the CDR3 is TGTGCCAGCAGGGGAGCGGGGGGCGCAGATACGCAGTATTTT. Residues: CASRGAGGADTQYF.

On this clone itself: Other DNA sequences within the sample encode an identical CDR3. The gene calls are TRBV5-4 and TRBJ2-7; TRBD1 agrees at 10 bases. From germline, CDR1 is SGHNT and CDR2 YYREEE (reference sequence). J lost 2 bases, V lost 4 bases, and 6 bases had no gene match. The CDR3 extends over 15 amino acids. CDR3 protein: CASSPPGQGAYEQYF. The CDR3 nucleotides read TGTGCCAGCAGCCCTCCTGGACAGGGGGCCTACGAGCAGTACTTC.

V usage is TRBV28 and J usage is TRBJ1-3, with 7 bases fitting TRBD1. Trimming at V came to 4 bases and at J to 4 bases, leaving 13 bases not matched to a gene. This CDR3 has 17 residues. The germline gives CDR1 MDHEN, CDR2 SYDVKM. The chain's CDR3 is CASSSPGGIGGGNTIYF. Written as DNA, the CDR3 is TGTGCCAGCAGTTCGCCAGGGGGTATTGGGGGAGGAAACACCATATATTTT.

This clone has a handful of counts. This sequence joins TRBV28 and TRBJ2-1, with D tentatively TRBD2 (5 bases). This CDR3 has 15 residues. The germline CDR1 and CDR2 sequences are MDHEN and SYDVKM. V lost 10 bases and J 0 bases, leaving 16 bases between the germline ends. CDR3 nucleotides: TGTGCCACCCTACTAGGGCGGACCTCCTACAATGAGCAGTTCTTC. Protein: CATLLGRTSYNEQFF.

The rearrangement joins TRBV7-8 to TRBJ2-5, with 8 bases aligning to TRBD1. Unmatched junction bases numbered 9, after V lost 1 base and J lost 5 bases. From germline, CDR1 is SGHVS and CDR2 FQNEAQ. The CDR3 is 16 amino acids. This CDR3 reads CASSLGAGGFGETQYF. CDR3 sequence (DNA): TGTGCCAGCAGCTTAGGAGCAGGGGGCTTCGGGGAGACCCAGTACTTC.

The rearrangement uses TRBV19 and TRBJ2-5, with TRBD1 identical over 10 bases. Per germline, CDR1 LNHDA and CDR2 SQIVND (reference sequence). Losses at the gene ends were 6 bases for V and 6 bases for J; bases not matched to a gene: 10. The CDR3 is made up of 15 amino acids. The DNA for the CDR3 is TGTGCCAGTAGCCAACTCGGGACAGGGGAAAAGACCCAGTACTTC. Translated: CASSQLGTGEKTQYF.

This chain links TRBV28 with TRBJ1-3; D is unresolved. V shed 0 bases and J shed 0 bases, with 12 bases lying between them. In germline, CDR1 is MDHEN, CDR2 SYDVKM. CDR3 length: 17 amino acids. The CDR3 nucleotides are TGTGCCAGCAGTTTATGGACACGGCCTGTCTCTGGAAACACCATATATTTT. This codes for CASSLWTRPVSGNTIYF.

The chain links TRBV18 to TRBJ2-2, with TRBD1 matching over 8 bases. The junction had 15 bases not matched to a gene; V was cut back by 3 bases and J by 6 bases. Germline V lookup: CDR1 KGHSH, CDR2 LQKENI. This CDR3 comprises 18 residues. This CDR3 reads CASSPPWTGWDFAGELFF. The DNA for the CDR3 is TGTGCCAGCTCACCCCCATGGACAGGGTGGGATTTTGCCGGGGAGCTGTTTTTT.

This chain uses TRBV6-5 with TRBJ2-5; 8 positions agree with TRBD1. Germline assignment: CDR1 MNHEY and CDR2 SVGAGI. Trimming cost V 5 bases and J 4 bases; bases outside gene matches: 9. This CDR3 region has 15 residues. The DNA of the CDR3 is TGTGCCAGCAGTACCAAACAGGGGGAATCAGAGACCCAGTACTTC. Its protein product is CASSTKQGESETQYF.

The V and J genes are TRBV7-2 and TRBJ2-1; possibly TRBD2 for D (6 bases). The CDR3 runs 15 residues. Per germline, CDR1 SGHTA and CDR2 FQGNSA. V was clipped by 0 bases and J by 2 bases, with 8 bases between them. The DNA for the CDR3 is TGTGCCAGCAGCTTAGCCCGGGGGACCTACAATGAGCAGTTCTTC. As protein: CASSLARGTYNEQFF.

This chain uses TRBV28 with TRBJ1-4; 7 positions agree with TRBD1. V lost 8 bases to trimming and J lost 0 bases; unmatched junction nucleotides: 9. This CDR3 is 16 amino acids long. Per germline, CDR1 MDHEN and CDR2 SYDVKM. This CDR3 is CASQNPTGTTNEKLFF. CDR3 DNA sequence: TGTGCCAGCCAGAATCCGACAGGGACAACTAATGAAAAACTGTTTTTT.

CDR3: CATKQGGETQYF. CDR3 DNA sequence: TGTGCCACCAAACAAGGGGGCGAGACCCAGTACTTC. V usage is TRBV15 and J usage is TRBJ2-5; TRBD1 aligns across 7 bases. V was clipped by 7 bases and J by 5 bases; unmatched bases: 4. The CDR3 totals 12 residues. Germline V gene lookup returns CDR1 LNHNV and CDR2 YYDKDF (reference sequence).

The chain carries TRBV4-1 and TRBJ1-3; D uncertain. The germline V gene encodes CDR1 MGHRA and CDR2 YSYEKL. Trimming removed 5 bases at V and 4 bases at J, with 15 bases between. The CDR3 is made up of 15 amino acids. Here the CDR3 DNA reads TGCGCCAGCAGCTCTACCCTGAACAGCGGAAACACCATATATTTT. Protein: CASSSTLNSGNTIYF.

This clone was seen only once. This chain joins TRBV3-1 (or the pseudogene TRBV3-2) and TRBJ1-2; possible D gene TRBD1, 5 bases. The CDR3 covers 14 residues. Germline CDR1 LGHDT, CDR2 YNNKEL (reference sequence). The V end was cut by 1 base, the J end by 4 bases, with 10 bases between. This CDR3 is CASSQGRGGYGYTF. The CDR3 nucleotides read TGTGCCAGCAGCCAAGGGAGGGGCGGCTATGGCTACACCTTC.